The sequence of this T cell receptor beta chain was determined in a study of shared clonotypes between healthy human individuals. About the research overall: Sampling drew on donors who were a couple of women and a few men aged 18 to 49. Each donor's CD8 memory used one plate, CD8 naive two, each CD4 subset three. The study, taken as a whole, reports: The four-donor shared clonotypes exceeded non-shared clonotypes in generation probability, with non-shared ones scoring lower.

The CDR3 consists of 13 residues. After removal of 3 bases from V and 5 bases from J, the junction contained 2 bases not matched to a gene. From germline, CDR1 is MNHEY and CDR2 SMNVEV (reference sequence). At a deep level, the assay was run. The repertoire was sequenced with immunoSEQ multiplex PCR; TCRdb's copy has only in-frame clones and lacks some. The table shows some 980,000 clones, with 76% occurring only once. About this clone: Its antigen is not identified.

The sample taken for sequencing was memory CD4+ T cells sorted from blood. This sample's subset: CD45RA-negative fraction. V usage is TRBV27 and J usage is TRBJ2-7; 9 nucleotides agree with TRBD1. The receptor was derived from a man between 18 and 29 years old in good health. CDR3 coding DNA: TGTGCCAGCAGTTTTAGGGACAGGGACGAGCAGTACTTC. This sequence encodes CASSFRDRDEQYF.